This entry features one T cell receptor (beta chain) sequence. Trimming stripped 4 bases from V and 4 bases from J, with 11 bases between. Looked up from germline, CDR1 is ENHRY and CDR2 is SYGVKD. The CDR3 covers 13 residues. As processed by the authors: Using reference gene primer amplification, nucleated cell counts were estimated. Repertoires were generated with immunoSEQ multiplex PCR, while TCRdb's copy carries only in-frame clones and drops some. The D gene and trimming were derived from the DNA, and the V and J assignments and clone size from that table. The table lists around 200,000 clones, roughly 80% of them singletons. The entry originates in a study of blood T cell repertoires in COVID-19. For the study at large: Acute and convalescent COVID-19 specimens originated in the United States, Italy and Spain. T cells, B-cell-depleted T cells, or PBMCs provided the cDNA or gDNA that served as material.

This chain connects TRBV10-3 to TRBJ2-7; tentatively, D is TRBD2 (6 bases). Sequenced sample: peripheral blood. The TCR originated in a woman over 75 with acute or convalescent COVID-19. The chain's CDR3 is CAISGDFRYEQYF. DNA for the CDR3: TGTGCCATCAGTGGGGACTTTCGGTACGAGCAGTACTTC.